This TCR beta chain was recorded in a study of T cells in Graves' hyperthyroidism and ophthalmopathy. Overall study results and limits: For ophthalmopathy, model prediction preceded onset by a median 6.5 months.

In its sample, this clonotype was seen many times. Antigen specificity is unknown. Researchers took RNA transcripts and amplified the TCR beta CDR3 regions from them. TCR CDR3 regions were first amplified by RT-PCR with HTBI primers. Using its own MiXCR run on the multiplex PCR reads, TCRdb lists one record per CDR3 protein. The sample includes approximately 690,000 distinct CDR3 sequences, 14% of them seen just once. The CDR3 sequence is 17 residues long. Trimming removed 3 bases at V and 4 bases at J, with 19 bases between. Germline V CDR1 and CDR2: MDHEN, SYDVKM. The study included ophthalmopathy patients with Clinical Activity Score at least 3, NOSPECS grade at least 4 and duration under 3 months.

The rearrangement uses TRBV28 and TRBJ2-1; perhaps TRBD1 as D (5 bases). This sequence was found in a woman aged 45-65 years with Graves' ophthalmopathy. The sequenced sample consisted of blood. DNA for the CDR3: TGTGCCAGCAGTTTTGTAGTTGGGGCTTCGGTTTACAATGAGCAGTTCTTC. Translating gives CASSFVVGASVYNEQFF.